These T cell receptor beta chains were read from a single sample in a study of graft-versus-host responses after intestinal transplantation. Generated by immunoSEQ multiplex PCR, the TCRdb table keeps only in-frame clones and is missing some. This table holds 8,700 or so clones, around 62% found once. Here the sequenced sample was ileum tissue, taken around 440 days after transplant. These receptor sequences come from a human patient who received an intestinal transplant, so some T cells may come from the graft donor. Each CDR3 is given with its conserved first and last residue. The D gene is left open where the match is weak. The size of a clone is reported for some rows only, either as once, few or many, or as a class for expanded clones.

>TRBJ2-7|TRBD2|TRBV6-4|NA
TGTGCCAGCAGTGACTACAACCGTTTGACTAGCGGCTACTACGAGCAGTACTTC
CASSDYNRLTSGYYEQYF
>TRBJ2-5|NA|TRBV15|once
TGTGCCACCAGCAGAGATTCCGAGACCCAGTACTTC
CATSRDSETQYF
>TRBJ2-2|TRBD1|TRBV9|NA
TGTGCCAGCAGCTCCCCCGACAGGGACGGTACCGGGGAGCTGTTTTTT
CASSSPDRDGTGELFF
>TRBJ2-2|TRBD2|TRBV6-1|NA
TGTGCCAGCAGTGAAGCTAGCGGGAGCACCGGGGAGCTGTTTTTT
CASSEASGSTGELFF
>TRBJ1-2|NA|TRBV19|NA
TGTGCCAGTAGTATCTCCCAGATCTATGGCTACACCTTC
CASSISQIYGYTF
>TRBJ1-6|NA|TRBV27|few
TGTGCCAGCAGGTACACCAGCAATAATTCACCCCTCCACTTT
CASRYTSNNSPLHF
>TRBJ2-2|TRBD2|TRBV7-2|NA
TGTGCCAGCAGCCGATTTAGCGGGGGAAGAGCCGGGGAGCTGTTTTTT
CASSRFSGGRAGELFF
>TRBJ2-7|TRBD2|TRBV15|NA
TGTGCCACCAGCAGAGATCAACTAGCGGGAGGTGGGGGGCAGTACTTC
CATSRDQLAGGGGQYF
>TRBJ2-3|NA|TRBV30|NA
TGTGCCTGGAATCTGGTACGCACAGATACGCAGTATTTT
CAWNLVRTDTQYF
>TRBJ2-1|NA|TRBV28|few
TGTGCCAGCAGTTTTTCCGGACGGTATGAGCAGTTCTTC
CASSFSGRYEQFF
>TRBJ2-3|NA|TRBV7-6|NA
TGTGCCAGCGTTTTGGGGCCGTACACAGATACGCAGTATTTT
CASVLGPYTDTQYF
>TRBJ1-1|NA|TRBV5-5|NA
TGTGCCAGCAGCTTGTACCCCGGACCGAACACTGAAGCTTTCTTT
CASSLYPGPNTEAFF
>TRBJ1-3|NA|TRBV5-1|NA
TGCGCCAGCAGCTCGAGGCCAGGGTGGCCTGGAAACACCATATATTTT
CASSSRPGWPGNTIYF
>TRBJ2-3|TRBD2|TRBV5-1|NA
TGCGCCAGCAGCTTGGAGACTAGCGGGGGGGATGCTGATACGCAGTATTTT
CASSLETSGGDADTQYF
>TRBJ2-1|TRBD2|TRBV27|NA
TGTGCCAGCAGTTTTTTTACTAGCGGGGGGTACCGAAATGAGCAGTTCTTC
CASSFFTSGGYRNEQFF
>TRBJ1-4|NA|TRBV19|NA
TGTGCCAGTAGTATATACGATGCAACTAATGAAAAACTGTTTTTT
CASSIYDATNEKLFF
>TRBJ2-3|NA|TRBV5-1|NA
TGCGCCAGCAGTAAGGGTGGGCGCACAGATACGCAGTATTTT
CASSKGGRTDTQYF
>TRBJ2-2|NA|TRBV18|NA
TGTGCCAGCTTTCGGCAGACGGCTAACACCGGGGAGCTGTTTTTT
CASFRQTANTGELFF
>TRBJ2-1|TRBD1|TRBV6-1|once
TGTGCCAGCAGTGAAGCGCTGGGACAGGGGAATGAGCAGTTCTTC
CASSEALGQGNEQFF
>TRBJ1-5|NA|TRBV4-2|NA
TGTGCCAGCAGCCAAGAAAAAGGGCGGACCAATCAGCCCCAGCATTTT
CASSQEKGRTNQPQHF
>TRBJ2-6|NA|TRBV5-6|NA
TGTGCCAGCAGCCCCCCCCACTCTGGGGCCAACGTCCTGACTTTC
CASSPPHSGANVLTF
>TRBJ2-1|NA|TRBV21-1|NA
TGTCGTAAGGACGTAACAGGGAAGAGGAACAATGAGCAGTTCTTC
CRKDVTGKRNNEQFF
>TRBJ1-2|NA|TRBV6-1|NA
TGTGCCAGCCTTGGGCGGGAAGGCTACACCTTC
CASLGREGYTF
>TRBJ2-7|TRBD1|TRBV5-1|NA
TGCGCCAGCAGCTCCTCGGACAGGGGTTATGACGAGCAGTACTTC
CASSSSDRGYDEQYF
>TRBJ1-1|NA|TRBV4-2|NA
TGTGCCAGCAGCTTGGGTGGGGGCAACACTGAAGCTTTCTTT
CASSLGGGNTEAFF
>TRBJ1-5|NA|TRBV19|once
TGTGCCAGTAGTCTGGCGGGGGGGGCATGGCAGCCCCAGCATTTT
CASSLAGGAWQPQHF
>TRBJ1-2|NA|TRBV6-5|NA
TGTGCCAGCACCAGCACACTTAACTATGGCTACACCTTC
CASTSTLNYGYTF
>TRBJ1-4|NA|TRBV5-1|NA
TGCGCCAGCAGCGCGGGGGAGGGGGAGAAAAATGAAAAACTGTTTTTT
CASSAGEGEKNEKLFF
>TRBJ2-1|NA|TRBV10-2|NA
TGCGCCAGCAGTGAGTTTTTGCGGAACAATGAGCAGTTCTTC
CASSEFLRNNEQFF